This T cell receptor (beta chain) was identified during a study of shared clonotypes between healthy human individuals. Study observations and caveats: Even with large depth, rarefaction showed that sorted-subset sequencing was incomplete.

The authors divided CD4+ cells into CD45RA+ naive and CD45RA-negative memory subsets. With respect to this clone: Antigen unknown.

Sequenced by immunoSEQ multiplex PCR; TCRdb stores in-frame clones only, minus some. Seen here are roughly 1,500,000 clones, 98% to 99% observed once, and the top ten hold about 0.4%. The CDR3 has 14 amino acids. Trimming left V 2 bases short and J 4 bases short, with 11 bases between. CDR1 and CDR2 from the germline V gene are ENHRY and SYGVKD. The receptor comes from a man aged 25 to 45 in good health. Sequencing was performed on naive CD4+ T cells sorted from blood. Stated subset: CD45RA+ positively selected. This chain uses TRBV10-3 with TRBJ1-2; a weak D match, TRBD1 (5 bases). DNA for the CDR3: TGTGCCATCAGTGAGGGGTGGGACGGCTATGGCTACACCTTC. This translates into CAISEGWDGYGYTF.